The 14 T cell receptor beta chains below were found in one sample sequenced in a study of blood T cells in healthy people across ages. A second PCR of about 7 to 11 cycles used a sample-barcoded 5' primer and a J-beta primer mix. MiXCR was run by TCRdb on the 5' RACE reads, yielding one entry per CDR3 protein. The table has about 760,000 distinct CDR3 sequences, roughly 25% seen once. Separately, the same data were catalogued under a study of T cells of mothers and their children.

The sample consisted of blood. The receptors come from a boy aged 5 to 17 in good health.

The chain has TRBV5-1 and TRBJ2-4; D not certain. The CDR3 runs 17 residues. Trimming left V 0 bases short and J 0 bases short, with 13 bases between. Germline CDR1 reads SGHRS; CDR2 reads YFSETQ. This CDR3 reads CASSLALLELAKNIQYF. CDR3 DNA: TGCGCCAGCAGCTTGGCCCTCTTGGAGCTAGCCAAAAACATTCAGTACTTC. The variable domain in full, with the rest retrieved from reference TRBV5-1 and TRBJ2-4, is KAGVTQTPRYLIKTRGQQVTLSCSPISGHRSVSWYQQTPGQGLQFLFEYFSETQRNKGNFPGRFSGRQFSNSRSEMNVSTLELGDSALYLCASSLALLELAKNIQYFGAGTRLSVL.

This clonotype was observed a handful of times. The CDR3 DNA follows: TGTGCCAGCAGTTTCGCGTCAAGGAACATTCAGTACTTC. Its translation: CASSFASRNIQYF. The rearrangement links TRBV27 to TRBJ2-4, with D uncertain. Looked up from germline, CDR1 is MNHEY and CDR2 is SMNVEV (reference sequence). The CDR3 runs to 13 residues. V dropped 3 bases and J dropped 7 bases, with 10 bases sitting between them.

This clonotype was seen a few times. The chain has TRBV25-1 and TRBJ1-2; TRBD1 matches at 8 bases. Germline CDR1 is MGHDK and CDR2 is SYGVNS. Germline trimming cut 2 bases from V and 3 bases from J; bases unmatched to any gene: 5. The CDR3 is made up of 15 amino acids. The CDR3 DNA is TGTGCCAGCAGTGAACCGACAGGGGACCACTATGGCTACACCTTC. As protein: CASSEPTGDHYGYTF.

The V gene is TRBV14, the J gene TRBJ1-2; no reliable D call. CDR1 and CDR2 (germline): SGHDN, FVKESK. This CDR3 has 14 amino acids. The ends were cut back, 1 base at V and 2 bases at J, with 8 bases in the middle. The CDR3 loop is CASSQGMGNYGYTF. The CDR3 nucleotides read TGTGCCAGCAGCCAAGGGATGGGAAACTATGGCTACACCTTC.

This clonotype was counted between two and nine times. This chain links TRBV5-1 with TRBJ1-2; TRBD1 agrees at 8 bases. CDR1 is SGHRS, CDR2 YFSETQ, per germline. The V gene end was trimmed by 4 bases and the J gene end by 9 bases; junction bases not matched to a gene: 14. CDR3 length: 15 amino acids. CDR3 region: CASSRDGRDRLSYTF. DNA for the CDR3: TGCGCCAGCAGCCGGGACGGCCGGGACAGGTTAAGCTACACCTTC.

On this clonotype: One junction end disagrees with the germline gene, perhaps due to a read error. The chain links TRBV20-1 to TRBJ1-5; 7 bases align to TRBD1. The length of the CDR3 is 14 residues. Per germline, CDR1 DFQATT and CDR2 SNEGSKA (reference sequence). CDR3 protein: CSARDSGGNRPQHF. CDR3 bases: TGCAGTGCTCGGGACAGCGGGGGCAATCGGCCCCAGCATTTT.

As to this clonotype: The CDR3 ends on some other residue instead of the conserved phenylalanine or tryptophan, so this is likely a read error. The genes are TRBV7-2 and TRBJ2-1; a weak D match, TRBD2 (6 bases). The end of the DNA fits TRBJ2-7 better, so the J call may be wrong. The CDR3 spans 15 residues. Germline V gene sequence: CDR1 SGHTA, CDR2 FQGNSA. CDR3 sequence (DNA): TGTGCCAGCAGCTTAGTACGCGGGGCCTCGGACGAGCAGTACCTC. Protein sequence: CASSLVRGASDEQYL.

Remarks on this clonotype: The junction shows a germline mismatch at one end, possibly a read error. The chain is built from TRBV7-2 and TRBJ2-5, with D perhaps being TRBD1 or TRBD2 (6 bases each). Germline V gene data show CDR1 as SGHTA and CDR2 as FQGNSA. CDR3 length equals 15 residues. The CDR3 DNA sequence: TGTGCCAGCAGCCCCCGAGGGGGGCCGTCGGAGACCCGGTACTTC. Translated: CASSPRGGPSETRYF.

This rearrangement joins TRBV12-3 or TRBV12-4 to TRBJ2-1, with 14 nucleotides matching TRBD2. V was clipped by 3 bases and J by 9 bases; unmatched bases: 19. The CDR3 runs to 20 residues. The CDR3 DNA reads as TGTGCCAGCAGTTTCCAATTGGAGACTAGCGGGAGGGCCTGGGGCGTTGAGCAGTTCTTC. This encodes CASSFQLETSGRAWGVEQFF.

This rearrangement joins TRBV28 to TRBJ2-7; D uncertain. The V end was cut by 3 bases, the J end by 1 base, with 7 bases between. Germline CDR1 is MDHEN and CDR2 is SYDVKM. This CDR3 contains 13 residues. The CDR3 DNA is TGTGCCAGCAGTTTTCCGGTATCCTACGAGCAGTACTTC. Amino acid sequence: CASSFPVSYEQYF.

The chain links TRBV29-1 to TRBJ2-3, with 8 bases that match TRBD2. The CDR3 loop spans 16 amino acids. CDR1 is SQVTM, CDR2 ANQGSEA, per germline. The J segment lost 6 bases and the V segment lost 1 base, leaving 12 bases of the junction unmatched. The CDR3: CSVEGTAGEIKDTQYF. CDR3 nucleotides: TGCAGCGTTGAAGGGACAGCGGGGGAAATCAAGGATACGCAGTATTTT.

V and J are TRBV5-1 and TRBJ2-7; 10 bases fit TRBD2. Germline assignment: CDR1 SGHRS and CDR2 YFSETQ. V dropped 0 bases and J dropped 1; count of bases not matched to a gene: 4. This CDR3 is 16 amino acids long. The DNA for the CDR3 is TGCGCCAGCAGCTTGGCCCTAGCGGGAGAGTCCTACGAGCAGTACTTC. Translation: CASSLALAGESYEQYF.

The chain has TRBV7-9 and TRBJ1-2, with TRBD1 identical over 8 bases. The CDR3 contains 18 residues. Germline V gene data show CDR1 as SEHNR and CDR2 as FQNEAQ (reference sequence). The V and J ends lost 3 bases and 2 bases, in that order; junction bases with no gene match: 14. The CDR3 DNA reads TGTGCCAGCAGCTTCACCGGGACAGGCTTCACGACGAACTATGGCTACACCTTC. It specifies CASSFTGTGFTTNYGYTF.

This clonotype was counted once. The chain carries TRBV12-3 or TRBV12-4 and TRBJ2-7; 10 positions agree with TRBD1. The V and J ends lost 6 bases and 0 bases, in that order; junction bases with no gene match: 14. The CDR3 has 18 amino acids. The CDR3 reads CASSKGQGVFFSSYEQYF. CDR3 bases: TGTGCCAGCAGCAAAGGACAGGGGGTCTTTTTTAGCTCCTACGAGCAGTACTTC.